These 18 T cell receptor beta chains were sequenced from one sample in a study of spatial heterogeneity in lung cancer (dated by TCRdb to between 2019 and 2020). Library prep was done by 5' RACE. Sequenced using a NextSeq 500. In-frame beta chains were kept once TCRdb had trimmed the public reads at Q25 with fastp and called clones with MiXCR. Entries that share a CDR3 protein sequence are merged under the most common genes and DNA. The sample has tens of thousands of distinct CDR3 sequences on record, around 7.6% of them singletons. The ten largest make up about 9.4% of the sample. In light of the paper, this sample's time point label describes: blood at routine non-recurrence follow-up after resection. Material: PBMCs, obtained at follow-up. These TCRs come from a male donor with early-stage non-small cell lung cancer.

This clonotype has at least ten counts. The V gene is TRBV30, the J gene TRBJ2-7; 12 nucleotides match TRBD1. This CDR3 has 13 residues. Trimming cost V 5 bases and J 7 bases; bases outside gene matches: 6. Germline CDR1 GTSNPN, CDR2 SVGIG (reference sequence). DNA for the CDR3: TGTGCCTGGTCGGGACAGGGGGCTGGGGAGCAGTACTTC. Its translation is CAWSGQGAGEQYF.

V and J are TRBV18 and TRBJ2-2, with TRBD2 matching over 7 bases. The CDR3 runs to 18 residues. Germline loops: CDR1 KGHSH, CDR2 LQKENI. V was pared by 0 bases and J by 2 bases, with 9 bases of the junction left unmatched. This chain's CDR3 is CASSPPSSAGTNTGELFF. CDR3 DNA sequence: TGTGCCAGCTCACCACCGTCTTCAGCGGGGACCAACACCGGGGAGCTGTTTTTT.

Ten or more counts support this clonotype. The V and J genes are TRBV25-1 and TRBJ2-3; 12 bases match TRBD2. Per the germline V gene, CDR1 is MGHDK and CDR2 is SYGVNS. The CDR3 runs 14 residues. V gave up 8 bases and J gave up 4 bases; unmatched junction bases: 4. CDR3 DNA: TGTGCCAGCTCCCTAGCGGGGGGGCCAGATACGCAGTATTTT. Translating it yields CASSLAGGPDTQYF.

This clonotype was picked up many times. V usage is TRBV6-2 or TRBV6-3 and J usage is TRBJ2-1; possibly TRBD2 for D (6 bases). CDR3 length: 15 amino acids. V lost 4 bases to trimming and J lost 6 bases, with 16 bases between them. The germline CDR1 and CDR2 sequences are MNHEY and SVGEGT. The CDR3 sequence: CASSFRDRRGNEQFF. In nucleotides, the CDR3 is TGTGCCAGCAGTTTCCGGGACCGGCGGGGCAATGAGCAGTTCTTC.

This clonotype was recorded at least ten times. V is TRBV27 and J is TRBJ1-1, with 7 bases aligning to TRBD1. The CDR3 has 17 residues. The V gene end was trimmed by 6 bases and the J gene end by 5 bases; junction bases not matched to a gene: 18. CDR1 MNHEY and CDR2 SMNVEV come from the germline V gene (reference sequence). CDR3 protein: CASSRGLTGTAGTEAFF. CDR3 coding DNA: TGTGCCAGCAGCCGAGGCCTGACAGGGACCGCCGGGACTGAAGCTTTCTTT.

This clonotype was found a few times. This chain connects TRBV12-3 or TRBV12-4 to TRBJ1-1; D remains unclear. The V gene lost 3 bases and the J gene lost 5 bases, with 10 bases spanning the gap. This CDR3 has 13 amino acids. The CDR3: CASSFEVGTEAFF. CDR3 nucleotide sequence: TGTGCCAGCAGTTTCGAGGTGGGGACTGAAGCTTTCTTT.

This sequence joins TRBV7-2 and TRBJ2-2; D ambiguous. Trimming removed 2 bases from V and 1 base from J, with 5 bases in between. This CDR3 contains 14 residues. CDR1 and CDR2 from the germline V gene are SGHTA and FQGNSA. The CDR3 bases are TGTGCCAGCAGCTTATCGTGGAACACCGGGGAGCTGTTTTTT. Its translation is CASSLSWNTGELFF.

Ten or more counts support this clonotype. J is TRBJ1-2 and V is TRBV5-8; TRBD1 matches 7 bases. This CDR3 comprises 15 residues. V dropped 0 bases and J dropped 2; count of bases not matched to a gene: 4. From germline, CDR1 is SGHTS and CDR2 YDEGEE. The chain's CDR3 is CASSLETGTNYGYTF. In DNA, the CDR3 is TGTGCCAGCAGCTTGGAGACAGGGACCAACTATGGCTACACCTTC.

This clonotype has ten or more counts. This chain uses TRBV29-1 with TRBJ1-1; no definite D call. CDR1 and CDR2 (germline): SQVTM, ANQGSEA. The CDR3 consists of 12 residues. V gave up 7 bases and J gave up 0 bases, with 9 bases separating them. CDR3 protein: CSGKVMNTEAFF. The CDR3 DNA reads TGCAGCGGGAAGGTTATGAACACTGAAGCTTTCTTT.

Concerning this clonotype itself: A read error may produce the germline difference seen at one junction end. This chain uses TRBV12-3 or TRBV12-4 with TRBJ1-1; D is perhaps TRBD1 (6 bases). The CDR3 loop spans 14 amino acids. The CDR3 nucleotides read TGTACCAGCAGTTTGACGGAGGGGGACACTGAAGCTTTCTTT. The encoded protein is CTSSLTEGDTEAFF.

This clonotype has a count of ten or more. V is TRBV12-5 and J is TRBJ2-1; 11 bases line up with TRBD2. The CDR3 contains 16 residues. The V gene end was trimmed by 0 bases and the J gene end by 9 bases; junction bases not matched to a gene: 7. Germline lookup yields CDR1 LGHNT and CDR2 FRNRAP. For the CDR3, the DNA is TGTGCTAGTGGTTTGGTACTTAGCGGGGGGGCGAGTGAGCAGTTCTTC. It encodes CASGLVLSGGASEQFF.

This chain joins TRBV3-1 and TRBJ2-1; 8 bases are shared with TRBD2. Trimming cost V 0 bases and J 3 bases; bases outside gene matches: 16. The CDR3 has 20 residues. Germline V CDR1 and CDR2: LGHDT, YNNKEL (reference sequence). CDR3 nucleotides: TGTGCCAGCAGCCAAGATGAAAGCCGTACCGTGGCGGGGGGCTACAATGAGCAGTTCTTC. This translates into CASSQDESRTVAGGYNEQFF.

This clonotype was seen repeatedly, ten times or more. J is TRBJ2-1 and V is TRBV19; D call uncertain. The germline gives CDR1 LNHDA, CDR2 SQIVND (reference sequence). CDR3 length: 15 amino acids. The germline V and J ends were trimmed by 3 bases and 4 bases, with 13 bases remaining between them. The CDR3 protein is CASSIDGSVYNEQFF. CDR3 DNA: TGTGCCAGTAGTATCGACGGCAGTGTATACAATGAGCAGTTCTTC.

This clonotype was found many times. The genes are TRBV6-5 and TRBJ2-7; 9 nucleotides agree with TRBD1. Germline V gene lookup returns CDR1 MNHEY and CDR2 SVGAGI. The CDR3 covers 16 residues. J gave up 4 bases and V 0 bases, and 7 bases lay outside the gene matches. The CDR3 sequence is CASSYSGDRVGYEQYF. The CDR3 DNA sequence: TGTGCCAGCAGTTACTCGGGGGACAGGGTGGGGTACGAGCAGTACTTC.

Ten or more counts support this clonotype. The rearrangement joins TRBV5-1 to TRBJ2-5, with D maybe TRBD1 (6 bases). Germline V lookup: CDR1 SGHRS, CDR2 YFSETQ. V was clipped by 2 bases and J by 3 bases, with 11 bases between them. The CDR3 sequence is 14 residues long. CDR3 residues: CASSFPGAEETQYF. DNA of the CDR3: TGCGCCAGCAGCTTCCCAGGGGCGGAAGAGACCCAGTACTTC. The variable domain in full, completed from reference TRBV5-1 and TRBJ2-5, reads KAGVTQTPRYLIKTRGQQVTLSCSPISGHRSVSWYQQTPGQGLQFLFEYFSETQRNKGNFPGRFSGRQFSNSRSEMNVSTLELGDSALYLCASSFPGAEETQYFGPGTRLLVL.

On this clonotype: A much more abundant neighbour one base away suggests this may be a read error. The V gene is TRBV29-1, the J gene TRBJ2-1; D unclear. Judging by the DNA end, TRBJ2-7 fits better; the J call may be wrong. Germline loops: CDR1 SQVTM, CDR2 ANQGSEA. The CDR3 consists of 14 residues. The chain's CDR3 is CSASQSTSYNEQYF. The CDR3, as DNA: TGCAGCGCTTCGCAATCGACCTCGTACAATGAGCAGTACTTC.

This clonotype was observed many times. The chain employs TRBV5-1 and TRBJ2-1; TRBD2 might be the D (7 bases). V was pared by 2 bases and J by 8 bases, with 20 bases between. This CDR3 contains 16 residues. The V gene's germline CDR1 is SGHRS and CDR2 YFSETQ. CDR3 coding DNA: TGCGCCAGCAGCTTATACACTAGCACGGGGGGCGATGAGCAGTTCTTC. This translates into CASSLYTSTGGDEQFF.

There are many counts of this clonotype. This sequence joins TRBV7-6 and TRBJ2-3; perhaps TRBD2 as D (6 bases). Trimming left V 1 base short and J 2 bases short, with 10 bases between. The CDR3 has 15 residues. The germline V gene encodes CDR1 SGHVS and CDR2 FNYEAQ. The CDR3 loop is CASSLVGGPTDTQYF. CDR3 DNA: TGTGCCAGCAGCTTAGTCGGGGGACCCACAGATACGCAGTATTTT.